The sequence of this TCR beta chain was determined in a study of graft-versus-host responses after intestinal transplantation. For the study at large: The recipients all started with anti-thymocyte globulin induction and then took tacrolimus and steroids for 3 to 4 years.

About this clone: What it binds is unknown.

Study observations and caveats: Recipient marrow held GvH clones, some first seen in ileum or blood.

Using immunoSEQ multiplex PCR, the repertoire was profiled, and TCRdb retains in-frame clones only, with some absent. Among around 17,000 clones, around 90% were seen once, and the ten largest hold about 6.3%. The CDR3 totals 18 residues. Trimming took 1 base from V and 5 from J; bases not matched to a gene: 8. Germline values: CDR1 MNHNS, CDR2 SASEGT. The sequencing here drew on PBMCs, taken roughly 110 days after intestinal transplant. This chain joins TRBV6-1 and TRBJ2-3; 14 bases agree with TRBD2. This TCR was recovered from a human patient who received an intestinal transplant, so some T cells may come from the graft donor. The DNA of the CDR3 is TGTGCCAGCAGTGAAGTAGTGGGACTAGCGGGAGTCAGAGATACGCAGTATTTT. This codes for CASSEVVGLAGVRDTQYF.